This T cell receptor beta chain is drawn from a study of T-cell reconstitution after alpha-beta-depleted transplantation in children. Overall study findings and caveats: About two months after transplant, alpha-beta T cells reportedly came from several hundred expanded graft clones.

Ten or more counts support this clonotype. Its antigen is not identified. Researchers prepared the TCRbeta library using unique molecular identifiers, the study reports. MiXCR, run by TCRdb on the PCR reads, gives a single entry per CDR3 protein. The sample has about 580,000 distinct CDR3 sequences; more than 20% are singletons. Germline CDR1 and CDR2: SQVTM and ANQGSEA. V shed 7 bases, J shed 4 bases, and the junction held 7 bases outside the gene matches. This CDR3 has 14 residues. The TCR sequence derives from a boy younger than two who had a stem cell transplant for acute myeloid leukemia, so the T cells may come from the graft donor. This specimen was PBMCs, mostly from graft donor cells, taken 360 days after TCRalphabeta/CD19-depleted stem cell transplant. This chain joins TRBV29-1 and TRBJ2-1, with 10 bases aligning to TRBD1. CDR3 coding DNA: TGCAGCGCTTACGACAGGGGGCGATACAATGAGCAGTTCTTC. Translating gives CSAYDRGRYNEQFF.